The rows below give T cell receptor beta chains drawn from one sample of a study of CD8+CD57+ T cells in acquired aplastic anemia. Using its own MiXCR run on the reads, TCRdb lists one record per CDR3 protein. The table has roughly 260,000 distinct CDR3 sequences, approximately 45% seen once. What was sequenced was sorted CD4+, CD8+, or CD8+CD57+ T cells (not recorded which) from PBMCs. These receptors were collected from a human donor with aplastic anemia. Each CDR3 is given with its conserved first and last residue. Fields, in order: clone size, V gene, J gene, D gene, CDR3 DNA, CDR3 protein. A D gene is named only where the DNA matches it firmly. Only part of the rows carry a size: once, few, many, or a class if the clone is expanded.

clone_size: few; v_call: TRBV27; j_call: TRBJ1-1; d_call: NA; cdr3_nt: TGTGCCAGCACTAAGGGGACGATGAACACTGAAGCTTTCTTT; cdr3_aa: CASTKGTMNTEAFF
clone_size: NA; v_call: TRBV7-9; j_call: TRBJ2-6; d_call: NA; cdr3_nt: TGCGCCAGCAGCCACGAACTAGGCTCTGGGGCCAACGTCCTGACTTTC; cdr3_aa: CASSHELGSGANVLTF
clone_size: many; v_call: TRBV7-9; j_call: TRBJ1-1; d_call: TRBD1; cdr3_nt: TGTGCCAGCAGCTCCACAGGGGCTAGGATCACTGAAGCTTTCTTT; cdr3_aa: CASSSTGARITEAFF
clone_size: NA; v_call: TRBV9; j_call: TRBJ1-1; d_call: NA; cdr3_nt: TGTGCCAGCAGCGTAGCTACAGGGAACTCTGAAGCTTTCTTT; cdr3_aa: CASSVATGNSEAFF
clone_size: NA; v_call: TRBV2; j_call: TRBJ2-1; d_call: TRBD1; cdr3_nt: TGTGCCAGCAGTGTGGGACAGGGAAGCTACAATGAGCAGTTCTTC; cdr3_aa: CASSVGQGSYNEQFF
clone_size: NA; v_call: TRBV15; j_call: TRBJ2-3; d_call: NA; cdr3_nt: TGTGCCACCAGCAGGAAAAGGGGCCCTAGCACAGATACGCAGTATTTT; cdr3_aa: CATSRKRGPSTDTQYF
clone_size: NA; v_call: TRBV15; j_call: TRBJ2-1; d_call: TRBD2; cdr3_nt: TGTGCCACCAGCTGGGTAGCGGGGAGGAATGAGCAGTTCTTC; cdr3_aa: CATSWVAGRNEQFF
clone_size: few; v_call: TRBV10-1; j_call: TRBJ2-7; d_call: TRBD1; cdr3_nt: TGCGCCAGCAGTGAATCCCGGACAGGGAGCTCCTACGAGCAGTACTTC; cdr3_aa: CASSESRTGSSYEQYF
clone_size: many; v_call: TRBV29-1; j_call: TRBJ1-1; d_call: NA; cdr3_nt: TGCAGCGGCTGGACCGGGGCTGAAGCTTTCTTT; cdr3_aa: CSGWTGAEAFF
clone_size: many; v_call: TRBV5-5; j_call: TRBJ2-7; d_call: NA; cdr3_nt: TGTGCCAGCAGCTTGGGCGACAGGCCGGTCGAGCAGTACTTC; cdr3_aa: CASSLGDRPVEQYF
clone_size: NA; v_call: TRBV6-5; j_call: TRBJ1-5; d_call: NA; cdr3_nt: TGTGCCAGCGCACGCCTACGGAGGGTTGGGGATCAGCCCCAGCATTTT; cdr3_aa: CASARLRRVGDQPQHF
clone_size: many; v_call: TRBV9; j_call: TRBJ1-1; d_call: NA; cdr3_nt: TGTGCCAGCAGCGACGAGGCAGGGATAACGGCTTTCTTT; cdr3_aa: CASSDEAGITAFF
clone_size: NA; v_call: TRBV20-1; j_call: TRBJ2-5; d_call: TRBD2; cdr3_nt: TGCAGTGCTAGAGATTTAGGGCTAGCGGTACAAGAGACCCAGTACTTC; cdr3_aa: CSARDLGLAVQETQYF
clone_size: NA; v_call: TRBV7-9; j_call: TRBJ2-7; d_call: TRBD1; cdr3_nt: TGTGCCAGCAGCTTAGCCTCCGGGACAGGGTACGACGAGCAGTACTTC; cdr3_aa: CASSLASGTGYDEQYF
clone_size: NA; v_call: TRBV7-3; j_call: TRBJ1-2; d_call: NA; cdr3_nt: TGTGCCAGCAGCCTGGCCGAGGGGAAGGGGTATGGCTACACCTTC; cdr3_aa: CASSLAEGKGYGYTF
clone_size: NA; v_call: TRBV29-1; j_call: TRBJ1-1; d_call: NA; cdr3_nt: TGCAGCGTTGAAGAAGGGTCTAAGAAAGGGAAGACTGAAGCTTTCTTT; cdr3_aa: CSVEEGSKKGKTEAFF
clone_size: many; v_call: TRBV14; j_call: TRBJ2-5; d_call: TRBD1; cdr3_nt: TGTGCCAGCAGCCAACCGGGACAGGGACAAGAGACCCAGTACTTC; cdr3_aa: CASSQPGQGQETQYF
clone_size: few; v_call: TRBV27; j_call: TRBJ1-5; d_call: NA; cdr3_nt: TGTGCCAGCAGTTTGCATCGGTACGAACAGACCCAGCATTTT; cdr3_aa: CASSLHRYEQTQHF
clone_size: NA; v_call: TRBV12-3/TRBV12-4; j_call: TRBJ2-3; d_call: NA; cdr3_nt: TGTGCCAGCAGCCAAGATGGGAGCTTCCAAACAGATACGCAGTATTTT; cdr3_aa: CASSQDGSFQTDTQYF
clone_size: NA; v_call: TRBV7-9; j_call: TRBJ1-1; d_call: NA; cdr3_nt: TGTGCCAGCAGTTTCGGGGCGAAGGGTACTGAAGCTTTCTTT; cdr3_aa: CASSFGAKGTEAFF
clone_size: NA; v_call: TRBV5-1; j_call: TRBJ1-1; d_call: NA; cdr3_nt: TGCGCCAGCAGCTTGGGTTCATACACTGAAGCTTTCTTT; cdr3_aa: CASSLGSYTEAFF
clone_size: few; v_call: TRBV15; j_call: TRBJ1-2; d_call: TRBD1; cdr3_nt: TGTGCCACCAGCAGAGGGACAGGGTGGTATGGCTACACCTTC; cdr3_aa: CATSRGTGWYGYTF
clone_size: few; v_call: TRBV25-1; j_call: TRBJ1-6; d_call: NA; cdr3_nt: TGTGCCAGCGGGATTAGCCTTAATGGTAATTCACCCCTCCACTTT; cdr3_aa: CASGISLNGNSPLHF
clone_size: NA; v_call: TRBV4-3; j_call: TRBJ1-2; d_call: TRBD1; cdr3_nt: TGCGCCAGCAGCCAAGATCGGGGAGCATACGAGGTGGGGACAGGGGGCTACACCTTC; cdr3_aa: CASSQDRGAYEVGTGGYTF
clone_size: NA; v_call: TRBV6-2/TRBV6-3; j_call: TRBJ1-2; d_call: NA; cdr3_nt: TGTGCCAGCAGTTACTTGGGGCAATCACGAACTAACTATGGCTACACCTTC; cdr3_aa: CASSYLGQSRTNYGYTF
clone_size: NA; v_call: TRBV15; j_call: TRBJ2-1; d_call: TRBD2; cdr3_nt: TGTGCCACCAGCAGAGTGGGGACTAGCCCTTACAATGAGCAGTTCTTC; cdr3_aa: CATSRVGTSPYNEQFF
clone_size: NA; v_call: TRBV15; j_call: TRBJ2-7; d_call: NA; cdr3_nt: TGTGCCACCAGCAGAGAGGACGGCTCCTACGAGCAGTACTTC; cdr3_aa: CATSREDGSYEQYF
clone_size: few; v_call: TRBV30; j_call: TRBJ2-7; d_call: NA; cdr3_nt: TGTGCCTGGAGTTGGGGGGAAGGCGACGAGCAGTACTTC; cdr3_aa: CAWSWGEGDEQYF
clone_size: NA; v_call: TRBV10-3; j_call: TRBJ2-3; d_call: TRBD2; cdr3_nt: TGTGCCATCAGTTGGACTAGCGGGAGCATGGCAGATACGCAGTATTTT; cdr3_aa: CAISWTSGSMADTQYF
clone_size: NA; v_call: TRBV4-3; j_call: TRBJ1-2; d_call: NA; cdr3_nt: TGCGCCAGCAGCCAAGACCCCGGACACCTCTATGGCTACACCTTC; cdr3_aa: CASSQDPGHLYGYTF
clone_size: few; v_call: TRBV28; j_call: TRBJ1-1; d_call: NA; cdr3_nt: TGTGCCAGCAGTCCCCATATCATAGGGCGGGCCGAAGCTTTCTTT; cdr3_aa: CASSPHIIGRAEAFF
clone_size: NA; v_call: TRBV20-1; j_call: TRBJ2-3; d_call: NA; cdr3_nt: TGCAGTGCTAAGGAGGGGGGCACAGATACGCAGTATTTT; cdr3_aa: CSAKEGGTDTQYF
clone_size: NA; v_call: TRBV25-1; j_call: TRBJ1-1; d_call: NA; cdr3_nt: TGTGCCAGCAGTGAATACAGGGAAGCTTTCTTT; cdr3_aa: CASSEYREAFF
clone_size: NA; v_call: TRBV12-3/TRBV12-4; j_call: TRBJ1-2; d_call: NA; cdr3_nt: TGTGCCAGCAGTTATCAGGGGAATGGCTACACCTTC; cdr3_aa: CASSYQGNGYTF
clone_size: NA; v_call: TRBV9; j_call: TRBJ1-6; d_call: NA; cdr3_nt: TGTGCCAGCAGCGGACAGATCGATAATTCACCCCTCCACTTT; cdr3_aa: CASSGQIDNSPLHF
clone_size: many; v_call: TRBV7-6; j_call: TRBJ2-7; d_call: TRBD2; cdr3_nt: TGTGCCAGCAGCTTAGCGGCGGGGGTTTCCTCCTACGAGCAGTACTTC; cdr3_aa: CASSLAAGVSSYEQYF
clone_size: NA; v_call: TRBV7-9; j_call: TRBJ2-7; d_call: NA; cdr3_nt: TGTGCCAGCAGCTTGCTGGGTCTTGAGAACACCGGGGAGCTGTACTTC; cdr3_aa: CASSLLGLENTGELYF
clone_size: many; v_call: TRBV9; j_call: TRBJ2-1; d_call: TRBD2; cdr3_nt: TGTGCCAGCGGCTTAACGGGGGGGCCTAACAATGAGCAGTTCTTC; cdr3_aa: CASGLTGGPNNEQFF
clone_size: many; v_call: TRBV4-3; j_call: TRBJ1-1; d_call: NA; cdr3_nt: TGCGCCAGCAGCCAAGATATTTTGGACACTGAAGCTTTCTTT; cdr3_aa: CASSQDILDTEAFF
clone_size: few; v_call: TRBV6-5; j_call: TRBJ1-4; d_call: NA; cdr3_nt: TGTGCCAGCAGTCCGGACCGCCCGGGAGCAACTAATGAAAAACTGTTTTTT; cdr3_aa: CASSPDRPGATNEKLFF
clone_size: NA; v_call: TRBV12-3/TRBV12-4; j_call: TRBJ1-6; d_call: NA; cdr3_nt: TGTGCCAGCAGGGGGGCGGGGAACTATAATTCACCCCTCCACTTT; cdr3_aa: CASRGAGNYNSPLHF
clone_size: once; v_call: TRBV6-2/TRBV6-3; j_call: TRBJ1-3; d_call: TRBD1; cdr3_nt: TGTGCCAGCAGAACAGGGGTCTCTGGAAACACCATATATTTT; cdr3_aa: CASRTGVSGNTIYF
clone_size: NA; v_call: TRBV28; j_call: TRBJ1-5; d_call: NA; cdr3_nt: TGTGCCAGCACGCGTGAGGGTACGGGCAATCAGCCCCAGCATTTT; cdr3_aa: CASTREGTGNQPQHF
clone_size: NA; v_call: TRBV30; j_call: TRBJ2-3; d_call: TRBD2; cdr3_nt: TGTGCCTGGAGGACTAGCGGGGGCACAGATACGCAGTATTTT; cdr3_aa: CAWRTSGGTDTQYF
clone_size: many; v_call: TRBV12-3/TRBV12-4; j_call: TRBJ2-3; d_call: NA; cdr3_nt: TGTGCCAGCAGTTTAACTGACAAGGTCATAACTGCAGATACGCAGTATTTT; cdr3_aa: CASSLTDKVITADTQYF
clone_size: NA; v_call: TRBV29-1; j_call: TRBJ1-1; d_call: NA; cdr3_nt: TGCAGCGTTGTTGTCCCCCCTATCACTGAAGCTTTTACTGAAGCTTTCTTT; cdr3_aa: CSVVVPPITEAFTEAFF